The 4 T cell receptor beta chains below come from one sample, sequenced in a study of cytomegalovirus exposure and HLA in healthy donors. The PCR made use of 60 Vbeta and 13 Jbeta primers. Produced via immunoSEQ multiplex PCR; TCRdb's table is partial and in-frame only. Its table lists 100,000 to 150,000 clones. The sample taken for sequencing was PBMCs. All receptors derive from a man in his forties in good health and CMV-seronegative.

This rearrangement joins TRBV30 to TRBJ1-5; possible D gene TRBD1, 5 bases. The CDR3 runs 13 residues. The V gene lost 1 base and the J gene lost 4 bases, with 8 bases spanning the gap. The germline V gene encodes CDR1 GTSNPN and CDR2 SVGIG (reference sequence). CDR3 nucleotides: TGTGCCTGGAGTGCACGGGGGAATCAGCCCCAGCATTTT. This translates into CAWSARGNQPQHF.

V gene TRBV5-4 combines with J gene TRBJ1-2, with a weak D call TRBD1 (5 bases). V gave up 6 bases and J gave up 8 bases, with 20 bases separating them. This CDR3 comprises 14 residues. Germline CDR1 SGHNT, CDR2 YYREEE (reference sequence). For the CDR3, the DNA is TGTGCCAGCACCTCGTCCAGGGAATTGGTCGGCTACACCTTC. Its translation is CASTSSRELVGYTF.

The V gene is TRBV18, the J gene TRBJ2-7, with D maybe TRBD1 (6 bases). The length of the CDR3 is 17 residues. V was pared by 6 bases and J by 0 bases, with 21 bases between. Per the germline V gene, CDR1 is KGHSH and CDR2 is LQKENI. Here the CDR3 reads CASSHDFLEDSSYEQYF. The CDR3 coding sequence is TGTGCCAGCTCGCATGACTTTTTGGAGGACAGCTCCTACGAGCAGTACTTC. Together with reference TRBV18 and TRBJ2-7, the CDR3 gives the full variable domain: NAGVMQNPRHLVRRRGQEARLRCSPMKGHSHVYWYRQLPEEGLKFMVYLQKENIIDESGMPKERFSAEFPKEGPSILRIQQVVRGDSAAYFCASSHDFLEDSSYEQYFGPGTRLTVT.

V gene TRBV5-4 combines with J gene TRBJ2-6; D may be TRBD1 (6 bases). Deletions cut 5 bases from V and 3 bases from J, with 12 bases between. The germline V gene encodes CDR1 SGHNT and CDR2 YYREEE (reference sequence). This CDR3 comprises 15 residues. The chain's CDR3 is CASSPPGVGANVLTF. The CDR3, as DNA: TGTGCCAGCAGTCCCCCAGGGGTTGGGGCCAACGTCCTGACTTTC.